The next 27 T cell receptor beta chains were all read from a single sample in a study of identical twins. Using its own MiXCR run on the 5' RACE reads, TCRdb lists one record per CDR3 protein. Seen here are hundreds of thousands of distinct CDR3 sequences, about 24% observed once, and the top ten hold about 2.9%. The same specimen was also included in a second study, on T cells expressing NK-cell markers.

The sequencing sample was made of CD4+ T cells sorted from blood. The receptors come from a woman aged 18-29 years in good health.

This clonotype was seen many times. The V call is TRBV3-1, the J call TRBJ1-6; no clear D. The CDR3 runs to 15 residues. Between the trimmed V and J ends, which lost 3 bases and 6 bases, there was a span of 12 bases. Germline V CDR1 and CDR2: LGHDT, YNNKEL (reference sequence). In nucleotides, the CDR3 is TGTGCCAGCAGCCACGGTAGGTCGACTAATTCACCCCTCCACTTT. Translation: CASSHGRSTNSPLHF.

The chain uses TRBV6-1 and TRBJ1-2; no clear D. Between the trimmed V and J ends, which lost 2 bases and 5 bases, there was a span of 3 bases. The CDR3 is 11 residues long. Germline CDR1 is MNHNS and CDR2 is SASEGT. CDR3 protein: CASSEQYGYTF. For the CDR3, the DNA is TGTGCCAGCAGTGAACAGTATGGCTACACCTTC.

The chain carries TRBV11-2 and TRBJ2-3, with D possibly TRBD2 on 6 matching bases. In germline, CDR1 is SGHAT, CDR2 FQNNGV. The length of the CDR3 is 15 residues. Trimming pared 3 bases from V and 0 bases from J, leaving 10 bases between. CDR3 sequence reads: CASSFGTPSTDTQYF. The CDR3 nucleotides are TGTGCCAGCAGCTTCGGGACTCCCAGCACAGATACGCAGTATTTT.

This clonotype was seen a handful of times. This chain links TRBV10-3 with TRBJ2-7; weak D call: TRBD1 (6 bases). The CDR3 has 12 residues. Germline V gene lookup returns CDR1 ENHRY and CDR2 SYGVKD. V was trimmed by 8 bases and J by 7 bases, leaving 15 bases between them. The CDR3 reads CAIGPATGEQYF. Here the CDR3 DNA reads TGTGCCATCGGACCGGCAACAGGGGAGCAGTACTTC.

The chain couples TRBV20-1 to TRBJ2-7; the D gene is possibly TRBD2 (6 bases). This CDR3 comprises 15 residues. V was cut by 3 bases and J by 5 bases, with 20 bases left in between. Germline V CDR1 and CDR2: DFQATT, SNEGSKA (reference sequence). The CDR3 sequence: CSARLELGLAHEQYF. The CDR3 nucleotides are TGCAGTGCTAGGTTGGAGCTGGGACTGGCCCACGAGCAGTACTTC.

The rearrangement joins TRBV3-1 to TRBJ2-2; the match to TRBD1 covers 7 bases. V lost 5 bases, J lost 7 bases, and 7 bases stayed unmatched. The CDR3 extends over 14 amino acids. Germline CDR1 and CDR2: LGHDT and YNNKEL (reference sequence). DNA of the CDR3: TGTGCCAGCAGCTACAGGGGTGGTAGCGGGGAGCTGTTTTTT. It translates to CASSYRGGSGELFF.

The chain combines TRBV3-1 with TRBJ2-5; D is uncertain. This CDR3 has 17 residues. Between the trimmed V and J ends, which lost 11 bases and 0 bases, there was a span of 25 bases. Germline V lookup: CDR1 LGHDT, CDR2 YNNKEL (reference sequence). The CDR3 reads CAPRGVFSTWYQETQYF. DNA for the CDR3: TGTGCCCCTCGCGGCGTGTTTAGTACGTGGTACCAAGAGACCCAGTACTTC.

The chain combines TRBV20-1 with TRBJ1-1; D unclear. The CDR3 sequence is 12 residues long. The germline V and J ends were trimmed by 3 bases and 5 bases, with 10 bases remaining between them. CDR1 and CDR2 from the germline V gene are DFQATT and SNEGSKA (reference sequence). CDR3 sequence (DNA): TGCAGTGCTAGGGCGGATTCAACTGAAGCTTTCTTT. Protein product: CSARADSTEAFF.

CDR3 loop: CASSPYSGGRDTDTQYF. CDR3 sequence (DNA): TGTGCCAGCAGCCCCTATAGCGGGGGGCGAGACACAGATACGCAGTATTTT. The chain combines TRBV7-8 with TRBJ2-3; 10 bases line up with TRBD2. Germline V gives CDR1 SGHVS, CDR2 FQNEAQ. After removal of 5 bases from V and 2 bases from J, the junction contained 10 bases not matched to a gene. CDR3 length: 17 residues.

This clonotype has only a few counts. The gene calls are TRBV12-3 or TRBV12-4 and TRBJ2-7; possibly TRBD1 for D (5 bases). V was cut by 6 bases and J by 4 bases, with 25 bases left in between. This CDR3 has 17 residues. CDR3 DNA: TGTGCCAGCAGCCCGATCGCCTATAGTATCAGGGCATACGAGCAGTACTTC. Amino acids: CASSPIAYSIRAYEQYF.

This chain connects TRBV6-2 or TRBV6-3 to TRBJ2-7; D is unresolved. This CDR3 region has 12 residues. Trimming cost V 2 bases and J 5 bases, with 7 bases left between them. The germline V gene encodes CDR1 MNHEY and CDR2 SVGEGT. The CDR3 nucleotides are TGTGCCAGCAGTTACGGGATGCACGAGCAGTACTTC. It specifies CASSYGMHEQYF.

The V call is TRBV12-3 or TRBV12-4, the J call TRBJ1-1; no clear D. There are 8 residues in the CDR3. V was shortened by 6 bases and J by 9 bases, with 2 bases between the two germline ends. CDR3 DNA sequence: TGTGCCAGCAGCCAAGCTTTCTTT. Its protein product is CASSQAFF.

The sample holds a few counts of this clonotype. This chain links TRBV20-1 with TRBJ1-1; D unclear. V dropped 3 bases and J dropped 0 bases, with 14 bases sitting between them. CDR3 length equals 15 residues. In germline, CDR1 is DFQATT, CDR2 SNEGSKA (reference sequence). CDR3 region: CSASHTPHVNTEAFF. As DNA, the CDR3 is TGCAGTGCTAGTCACACGCCCCACGTGAACACTGAAGCTTTCTTT.

CDR3 in amino acids: CASRPIRSYNEQFF. The CDR3 coding sequence is TGTGCCAGCCGACCCATCCGATCCTACAATGAGCAGTTCTTC. The rearrangement joins TRBV6-1 to TRBJ2-1, with no clear D. The V gene's germline CDR1 is MNHNS and CDR2 SASEGT. V dropped 8 bases and J dropped 1 base, with 12 bases sitting between them. The CDR3 spans 14 residues.

The chain carries TRBV5-6 and TRBJ2-3; D gene uncertain. Trimming stripped 2 bases from V and 0 bases from J, with 19 bases between. The CDR3 extends over 18 amino acids. Germline loops: CDR1 SGHDT, CDR2 YYEEEE. The CDR3 sequence: CASSLFSRPDASTDTQYF. DNA for the CDR3: TGTGCCAGCAGCTTATTTTCTCGTCCGGATGCTAGCACAGATACGCAGTATTTT.

The chain couples TRBV2 to TRBJ1-1, with 8 bases matching TRBD1. CDR1 is SNHLY and CDR2 is FYNNEI in the germline V gene. J lost 1 base, V lost 6 bases, and 10 bases had no gene match. The CDR3 has 16 residues. This CDR3 reads CASSPQGGIQNTEAFF. DNA for the CDR3: TGTGCCAGCAGCCCACAGGGGGGAATTCAGAACACTGAAGCTTTCTTT.

The chain joins TRBV29-1 to TRBJ2-1; 9 bases line up with TRBD1. With 5 bases clipped from V and 5 bases from J, the junction kept 10 bases outside the gene matches. This CDR3 has 15 amino acids. From germline, CDR1 is SQVTM and CDR2 ANQGSEA. The CDR3 nucleotides are TGCAGCGTTAAAATGGGACAGGGCTTTCACAATGAGCAGTTCTTC. Translated: CSVKMGQGFHNEQFF.

This clonotype showed up just a few times. J is TRBJ1-4 and V is TRBV5-1; TRBD1 matches 7 bases. This CDR3 is built from 14 residues. The germline V gene has CDR1 SGHRS and CDR2 YFSETQ. With V trimmed by 5 bases and J by 5 bases, 6 bases remained unmatched. The CDR3 DNA is TGCGCCAGCAGATCCGGGACAGCAAATGAAAAACTGTTTTTT. Protein sequence: CASRSGTANEKLFF.

The chain carries TRBV7-8 and TRBJ1-1; D ambiguous. Germline V gene data show CDR1 as SGHVS and CDR2 as FQNEAQ. V lost 5 bases and J lost 1, with 11 bases in between. The CDR3 sequence is 14 residues long. DNA for the CDR3: TGTGCCAGCAGCCATGCACCGCCGAACACTGAAGCTTTCTTT. Residues: CASSHAPPNTEAFF. The whole variable domain, filled in from reference TRBV7-8 and TRBJ1-1, reads GAGVSQSPRYKVAKRGQDVALRCDPISGHVSLFWYQQALGQGPEFLTYFQNEAQLDKSGLPSDRFFAERPEGSVSTLKIQRTQQEDSAVYLCASSHAPPNTEAFFGQGTRLTVV.

The chain uses TRBV11-2 and TRBJ1-2, with a possible D match to TRBD1 (5 bases). The CDR3 contains 15 residues. Germline CDR1 SGHAT, CDR2 FQNNGV. V was shortened by 5 bases and J by 4 bases, with 17 bases between the two germline ends. The chain's CDR3 is CASSRPAGNGYGYTF. The DNA of the CDR3 is TGTGCCAGCAGCCGCCCGGCAGGGAATGGCTATGGCTACACCTTC.

The V call is TRBV7-9, the J call TRBJ2-3; 8 bases are shared with TRBD1. Per germline, CDR1 SEHNR and CDR2 FQNEAQ (reference sequence). The J segment lost 3 bases and the V segment lost 7 bases, leaving 6 bases of the junction unmatched. This CDR3 has 14 residues. The CDR3 protein is CASNRDRLTDTQYF. CDR3 in DNA: TGTGCCAGCAACCGGGACAGGCTAACAGATACGCAGTATTTT.

V and J are TRBV20-1 and TRBJ2-5, with TRBD2 matching 16 bases. The CDR3 sequence is 14 residues long. V trimming: 0 bases; J trimming: 13 bases; junction bases outside the gene matches: 5. Germline V CDR1 and CDR2: DFQATT, SNEGSKA (reference sequence). The CDR3 reads CSAREGLAGGGGYF. CDR3 DNA: TGCAGTGCTAGAGAGGGACTAGCGGGAGGGGGGGGGTACTTC.

This clonotype occurred a few times. The rearrangement links TRBV20-1 to TRBJ2-1; 9 nucleotides align to TRBD2. J was trimmed by 13 bases and V by 3 bases; bases with no gene match: 13. CDR3 length: 14 residues. Germline lookup yields CDR1 DFQATT and CDR2 SNEGSKA (reference sequence). CDR3 coding DNA: TGCAGTGCTAGCTTCTCTAGCGGGACGGCCGACCAGTTCTTC. Protein product: CSASFSSGTADQFF.

The rearrangement links TRBV7-9 to TRBJ2-1, with D perhaps matching TRBD1 or TRBD2 (6 bases each). The CDR3 loop spans 13 amino acids. Germline V gene sequence: CDR1 SEHNR, CDR2 FQNEAQ (reference sequence). Trimming took 2 bases from V and 7 from J, leaving 9 bases between them. The CDR3 DNA reads as TGTGCCAGCAGCTTAAGGGGGGAAAATGAGCAGTTCTTC. It yields the protein CASSLRGENEQFF.

This chain links TRBV7-2 with TRBJ2-7; 13 bases fit TRBD2. The germline CDR1 and CDR2 sequences are SGHTA and FQGNSA. The CDR3 length is 15 residues. V lost 1 base, J lost 7 bases, and 4 bases stayed unmatched. CDR3 DNA: TGTGCCAGCAGCTTAGGACTAGCGGGAGGTAGTGAGCAGTACTTC. Translation gives CASSLGLAGGSEQYF.

This clonotype was detected a few times. The chain has TRBV5-1 and TRBJ2-2; D uncertain. The V gene lost 0 bases and the J gene lost 8 bases, with 11 bases spanning the gap. The germline V gene encodes CDR1 SGHRS and CDR2 YFSETQ. The CDR3 runs to 14 residues. The CDR3 DNA reads as TGCGCCAGCAGCTTGGTGCCGGCGAAAGGGGAGCTGTTTTTT. Translated, it gives CASSLVPAKGELFF.

A few counts support this clonotype. The rearrangement joins TRBV12-5 to TRBJ2-5; possibly TRBD2 for D (6 bases). CDR1 and CDR2 (germline): LGHNT, FRNRAP. This CDR3 region has 12 residues. V dropped 4 bases and J dropped 5 bases, with 8 bases sitting between them. The DNA of the CDR3 is TGTGCTAGTGGTTATAGCGGCGAGACCCAGTACTTC. Its translation is CASGYSGETQYF.